The 30 T cell receptor beta chains given below trace back to one sample, sequenced in a study of identical twins. TCRdb redid the calling of the 5' RACE reads with MiXCR, one entry per CDR3 protein. The table shows some 1,700,000 distinct CDR3 sequences, with about 31% occurring only once. The sample comprised cord blood. Receptor source: a newborn girl in good health.

This clonotype was seen only a few times. The V and J genes are TRBV20-1 and TRBJ1-4; D uncertain. V gave up 1 base and J gave up 7 bases, with 16 bases separating them. The CDR3 loop spans 15 amino acids. CDR1 is DFQATT, CDR2 SNEGSKA, per germline (reference sequence). The CDR3 DNA reads TGCAGTGCTAGAGTTTTTGGTGGGCCGGGTGAAAAACTGTTTTTT. It is translated as CSARVFGGPGEKLFF.

The J gene is TRBJ2-7, the V gene TRBV5-1; TRBD1 matches at 7 bases. The V and J ends lost 1 base and 11 bases, in that order; junction bases with no gene match: 9. The CDR3 consists of 13 residues. Per the germline V gene, CDR1 is SGHRS and CDR2 is YFSETQ. The CDR3 nucleotides are TGCGCCAGCAGCTTGTCAGGGGGATTGGAGAAGTACTTC. Protein sequence: CASSLSGGLEKYF.

The chain has TRBV10-3 and TRBJ2-2; 7 nucleotides match TRBD1. The CDR3 covers 15 residues. J gave up 4 bases and V 6 bases, and 8 bases lay outside the gene matches. Germline-derived CDR1 and CDR2 are ENHRY and SYGVKD. CDR3 coding DNA: TGTGCCATCAGCCCGAAGGACAGGCTCACCGGGGAGCTGTTTTTT. Residues: CAISPKDRLTGELFF.

The rearrangement links TRBV28 to TRBJ2-3; D ambiguous. Germline assignment: CDR1 MDHEN and CDR2 SYDVKM. The CDR3 spans 15 residues. The V end lost 1 base, the J end lost 2 bases, and 10 bases lay between the germline ends. CDR3 sequence: CASSLLVPPTDTQYF. The CDR3 DNA reads as TGTGCCAGCAGTTTATTGGTCCCTCCCACAGATACGCAGTATTTT.

This clonotype was picked up a small number of times. This sequence joins TRBV28 and TRBJ1-2, with 12 bases aligning to TRBD1. The V gene end was trimmed by 3 bases and the J gene end by 4 bases; junction bases not matched to a gene: 6. CDR1 is MDHEN and CDR2 is SYDVKM in the germline V gene. The CDR3 runs 16 residues. The CDR3 loop reads CASSFTGTGGPYGYTF. DNA for the CDR3: TGTGCCAGCAGTTTTACTGGGACAGGGGGCCCCTATGGCTACACCTTC.

This clonotype has a count of ten or more. The CDR3: CASSLVRQGYYGYTF. CDR3 nucleotides: TGCGCCAGCAGCTTGGTTCGGCAGGGGTACTATGGCTACACCTTC. This sequence joins TRBV5-1 and TRBJ1-2; possibly TRBD1 for D (6 bases). The CDR3 contains 15 residues. V lost 0 bases and J 3 bases, leaving 12 bases between the germline ends. The germline CDR1 and CDR2 sequences are SGHRS and YFSETQ.

This rearrangement joins TRBV7-9 to TRBJ2-1; D assignment may be TRBD1 or TRBD2 (6 bases each). CDR3 size: 15 residues. V lost 1 base, J lost 10 bases, and 17 bases lay in between. CDR1 and CDR2 from the germline V gene are SEHNR and FQNEAQ (reference sequence). The CDR3, as DNA: TGTGCCAGCAGCTTAGTTGGGGGGCCCCGTCTCGAGCAGTTCTTC. Translating gives CASSLVGGPRLEQFF.

V usage is TRBV5-1 and J usage is TRBJ1-3; perhaps TRBD1 as D (6 bases). V lost 4 bases and J 0 bases, leaving 14 bases between the germline ends. CDR1 and CDR2 from the germline V gene are SGHRS and YFSETQ. There are 16 residues in the CDR3. The CDR3 spells CASSLDRTSSGNTIYF. In DNA, the CDR3 is TGCGCCAGCAGCCTAGACAGGACCAGCTCTGGAAACACCATATATTTT.

In its sample, this clonotype was seen a few times. This chain's CDR3 is CASSLAGEEQYF. CDR3 bases: TGCGCCAGCAGCTTGGCAGGGGAGGAGCAGTACTTC. The J gene is TRBJ2-7, the V gene TRBV5-1; D may be TRBD1 (6 bases). V lost 0 bases to trimming and J lost 7 bases, with 8 bases between them. The V gene's germline CDR1 is SGHRS and CDR2 YFSETQ. The CDR3 is 12 residues long.

This rearrangement joins TRBV6-1 to TRBJ2-3, with 14 nucleotides matching TRBD2. Looked up from germline, CDR1 is MNHNS and CDR2 is SASEGT. J lost 6 bases, V lost 1 base, and 9 bases had no gene match. This CDR3 region has 18 residues. CDR3 sequence: CASSEGGLAGVYPDTQYF. CDR3 coding DNA: TGTGCCAGCAGTGAAGGGGGACTAGCGGGAGTATACCCGGATACGCAGTATTTT.

The chain has TRBV15 and TRBJ2-3, with 9 bases fitting TRBD1. Germline assignment: CDR1 LNHNV and CDR2 YYDKDF (reference sequence). The CDR3 length is 17 residues. After removal of 0 bases from V and 3 bases from J, the junction contained 7 bases not matched to a gene. The CDR3 nucleotides read TGTGCCACCAGCAGAGACGGACGACAGGGGGTTACAGATACGCAGTATTTT. It is translated as CATSRDGRQGVTDTQYF.

This clonotype was detected many times. The chain carries TRBV28 and TRBJ2-7; tentatively, D is TRBD1 (5 bases). CDR3 size: 12 residues. The germline CDR1 and CDR2 sequences are MDHEN and SYDVKM. Trimming left V 5 bases short and J 4 bases short, with 9 bases between. The CDR3 here is CASSPDMYEQYF. CDR3 in DNA: TGTGCCAGCAGTCCGGACATGTACGAGCAGTACTTC.

This clonotype appeared many times. The chain employs TRBV4-2 and TRBJ2-7; 7 nucleotides line up with TRBD2. The CDR3 covers 17 residues. In germline, CDR1 is LGHNA, CDR2 YNFKEQ. The trim removed 2 bases at V and 8 bases at J, leaving 18 bases unmatched. The CDR3 here is CASSQSRTSRNYEQQYF. DNA of the CDR3: TGTGCCAGCAGCCAATCGAGGACTAGTCGAAATTACGAACAGCAGTACTTC.

This clonotype showed up many times. This chain links TRBV29-1 with TRBJ2-5; TRBD2 aligns across 9 bases. The germline CDR1 and CDR2 sequences are SQVTM and ANQGSEA. V was pared by 7 bases and J by 5 bases, with 11 bases of the junction left unmatched. The CDR3 contains 14 residues. In DNA form, the CDR3 reads TGCAGCGGCTCATTAGCGGGAGCTAGGGAGACCCAGTACTTC. Translated: CSGSLAGARETQYF. The complete variable domain, with remaining parts taken from reference TRBV29-1 and TRBJ2-5, reads SAVISQKPSRDICQRGTSLTIQCQVDSQVTMMFWYRQQPGQSLTLIATANQGSEATYESGFVIDKFPISRPNLTFSTLTVSNMSPEDSSIYLCSGSLAGARETQYFGPGTRLLVL.

The CDR3 protein is CASKEAAGNTIYF. CDR3 bases: TGCGCCAGCAAAGAAGCGGCTGGAAACACCATATATTTT. The J gene is TRBJ1-3, the V gene TRBV5-1; D not certain. V was pared by 6 bases and J by 2 bases, with 9 bases between. Germline values: CDR1 SGHRS, CDR2 YFSETQ. The CDR3 extends over 13 amino acids.

This clonotype was seen ten or more times. The chain uses TRBV28 and TRBJ2-3, with 7 bases fitting TRBD1. Germline CDR1 reads MDHEN; CDR2 reads SYDVKM. The length of the CDR3 is 15 residues. V shed 5 bases, J shed 2 bases, and the junction held 7 bases outside the gene matches. CDR3 in amino acids: CASSPPDRVTDTQYF. CDR3 DNA sequence: TGTGCCAGCAGTCCCCCAGACAGGGTCACAGATACGCAGTATTTT.

This chain uses TRBV15 with TRBJ1-6, with D tentatively TRBD1 (5 bases). CDR3 length equals 16 residues. V lost 0 bases and J 7 bases, leaving 13 bases between the germline ends. Germline values: CDR1 LNHNV, CDR2 YYDKDF (reference sequence). In DNA, the CDR3 is TGTGCCACCAGCAGAGATGAGACTTGGGGCAATTCACCCCTCCACTTT. Protein sequence: CATSRDETWGNSPLHF.

The chain carries TRBV20-1 and TRBJ2-1; D is unresolved. The J call may be in error: the DNA end matches TRBJ2-7 better. The CDR3 runs to 15 residues. The germline V gene encodes CDR1 DFQATT and CDR2 SNEGSKA (reference sequence). The CDR3 DNA reads TGCAGTGCTAGAAACAAAGGGTTCCTGTACAATGAGCAGTACTTC. It specifies CSARNKGFLYNEQYF.

The gene calls are TRBV6-1 and TRBJ1-6; the D is unclear. Trimming left V 7 bases short and J 5 bases short, with 12 bases between. Germline CDR1 and CDR2: MNHNS and SASEGT. The CDR3 is 14 amino acids. The CDR3 here is CASKRASNNSPLHF. In nucleotides, the CDR3 is TGTGCCAGCAAGAGGGCCAGCAATAATTCACCCCTCCACTTT.

This clonotype was counted between two and nine times. V usage is TRBV25-1 and J usage is TRBJ2-5; maybe TRBD2 (6 bases). This CDR3 comprises 12 residues. The germline V gene has CDR1 MGHDK and CDR2 SYGVNS. The germline V and J ends were trimmed by 4 bases and 7 bases, with 10 bases remaining between them. The CDR3 here is CASSGDSGTQYF. In DNA, the CDR3 is TGTGCCAGCAGTGGTGATAGCGGGACCCAGTACTTC. The full variable domain, its missing parts supplied by reference TRBV25-1 and TRBJ2-5, is EADIYQTPRYLVIGTGKKITLECSQTMGHDKMYWYQQDPGMELHLIHYSYGVNSTEKGDLSSESTVSRIRTEHFPLTLESARPSHTSQYLCASSGDSGTQYFGPGTRLLVL.

This clonotype appeared many times. The chain recombines TRBV3-1 with TRBJ1-4, with a tentative D call TRBD1 (5 bases). Between the trimmed V and J ends, which lost 4 bases and 4 bases, there was a span of 10 bases. The CDR3 runs 14 residues. Germline CDR1 reads LGHDT; CDR2 reads YNNKEL (reference sequence). The CDR3 spells CASSPGQINEKLFF. The CDR3 DNA reads TGTGCCAGCAGCCCCGGACAAATTAATGAAAAACTGTTTTTT.

This sequence joins TRBV6-5 and TRBJ2-7; 8 positions match TRBD1. Germline assignment: CDR1 MNHEY and CDR2 SVGAGI. J was trimmed by 6 bases and V by 7 bases; bases with no gene match: 8. The CDR3 runs 13 residues. This chain's CDR3 is CASTASDRGEQYF. In DNA form, the CDR3 reads TGTGCCAGCACCGCATCTGACAGGGGCGAGCAGTACTTC.

The chain uses TRBV10-3 and TRBJ2-5, with 11 bases matching TRBD1. With V trimmed by 11 bases and J by 4 bases, 9 bases remained unmatched. The CDR3 runs to 14 residues. Germline V gene sequence: CDR1 ENHRY, CDR2 SYGVKD. CDR3 in amino acids: CAAGQGAQTETQYF. The CDR3 coding sequence is TGTGCCGCCGGACAGGGGGCGCAGACAGAGACCCAGTACTTC.

This clonotype was seen a handful of times. V is TRBV10-3 and J is TRBJ2-7; D gene ambiguous. V was clipped by 0 bases and J by 2 bases, with 5 bases between them. The germline gives CDR1 ENHRY, CDR2 SYGVKD. This CDR3 comprises 13 residues. The CDR3 here is CAISESRPYEQYF. The CDR3 DNA is TGTGCCATCAGTGAGTCGCGACCCTACGAGCAGTACTTC.

This clonotype was seen a handful of times. The chain couples TRBV2 to TRBJ2-1, with D possibly matching TRBD1 (5 bases). CDR1 and CDR2 (germline): SNHLY, FYNNEI. The CDR3 spans 16 residues. V was trimmed by 1 base and J by 7 bases, leaving 17 bases between them. CDR3 protein: CASSEGGYKLSNEQFF. As DNA, the CDR3 is TGTGCCAGCAGTGAAGGGGGCTACAAACTATCAAATGAGCAGTTCTTC.

The chain has TRBV27 and TRBJ2-7; D not certain. The CDR3 spans 13 residues. The germline CDR1 and CDR2 sequences are MNHEY and SMNVEV (reference sequence). Trimming removed 4 bases at V and 0 bases at J, with 7 bases between. CDR3 in DNA: TGTGCCAGCAGTTCCCAAAACTCCTACGAGCAGTACTTC. This translates into CASSSQNSYEQYF.

In its sample, this clonotype was seen many times. The chain employs TRBV5-1 and TRBJ2-5; perhaps TRBD2 as D (5 bases). Per the germline V gene, CDR1 is SGHRS and CDR2 is YFSETQ. V gave up 2 bases and J gave up 0 bases, with 8 bases separating them. This CDR3 contains 14 residues. DNA for the CDR3: TGCGCCAGCAGCTTAACGGGGAACCAAGAGACCCAGTACTTC. Its translation is CASSLTGNQETQYF.

The chain links TRBV10-3 to TRBJ2-3; maybe TRBD2 (6 bases). V was clipped by 3 bases and J by 0 bases, with 19 bases between them. Germline assignment: CDR1 ENHRY and CDR2 SYGVKD. CDR3 length: 18 amino acids. Here the CDR3 reads CAISDPKVGGASTDTQYF. In DNA form, the CDR3 reads TGTGCCATCAGTGACCCAAAGGTTGGCGGGGCGAGCACAGATACGCAGTATTTT.

This clonotype was detected only a few times. This chain joins TRBV9 and TRBJ2-1; possibly TRBD1 for D (6 bases). V was pared by 0 bases and J by 6 bases, with 10 bases between. Germline CDR1 is SGDLS and CDR2 is YYNGEE. This CDR3 is 14 amino acids long. CDR3 protein: CASSVDRVANEQFF. The CDR3 nucleotides read TGTGCCAGCAGCGTAGACAGGGTGGCCAATGAGCAGTTCTTC.

The chain employs TRBV5-1 and TRBJ2-1; TRBD1 or TRBD2 may be the D gene (6 bases each). Germline loops: CDR1 SGHRS, CDR2 YFSETQ. The CDR3 is 21 residues long. V was trimmed by 0 bases and J by 0 bases, leaving 25 bases between them. This CDR3 is CASSLGPLRGASLSSYNEQFF. In DNA, the CDR3 is TGCGCCAGCAGCTTGGGCCCTCTAAGGGGGGCCTCCCTGAGCTCCTACAATGAGCAGTTCTTC.